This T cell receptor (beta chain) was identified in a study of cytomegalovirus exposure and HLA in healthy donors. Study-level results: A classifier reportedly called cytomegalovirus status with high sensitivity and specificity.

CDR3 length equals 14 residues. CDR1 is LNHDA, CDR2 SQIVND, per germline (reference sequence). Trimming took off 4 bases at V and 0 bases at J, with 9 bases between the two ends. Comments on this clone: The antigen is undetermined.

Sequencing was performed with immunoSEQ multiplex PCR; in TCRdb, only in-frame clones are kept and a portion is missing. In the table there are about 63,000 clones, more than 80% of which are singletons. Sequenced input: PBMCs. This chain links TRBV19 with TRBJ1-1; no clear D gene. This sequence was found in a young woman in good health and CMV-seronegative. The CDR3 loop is CASSRISMNTEAFF. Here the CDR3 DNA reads TGTGCCAGTAGTAGAATAAGCATGAACACTGAAGCTTTCTTT.